This passage covers 8 T cell receptor beta chains from one sample sequenced in a study of T cells in Graves' hyperthyroidism and ophthalmopathy (dated by TCRdb to between 2019 and 2020). Preparation of the library involved multiplex PCR. Sequencing was performed on an Illumina HiSeq 2000. The TCR beta CDR3 regions were amplified from RNA transcripts. For the first round of RT-PCR on the TCR CDR3, the HTBI primer set was used together with the Qiagen OneStep RT-PCR kit. In TCRdb, the public reads were trimmed at Q25 with fastp and aligned with MiXCR, with productive beta chains retained. Under each unique CDR3 protein, matching rows form one entry showing the most common genes and DNA. The sample profile shows approximately 500,000 distinct CDR3 sequences; approximately 44% of them were found once. The top ten constitute about 8.3% of the sample. The specimen was peripheral blood or thyroid tissue (not recorded which). The receptors stem from a woman aged 18-29 years with Graves' hyperthyroidism.

V and J are TRBV7-8 and TRBJ2-7, with no clear D. Judging by the DNA end, TRBJ2-1 fits better; the J call may be wrong. The germline V gene encodes CDR1 SGHVS and CDR2 FQNEAQ. This CDR3 has 13 residues. CDR3 in amino acids: CASSLAPSNEQFF. DNA of the CDR3: TGTGCCAGCAGCTTAGCCCCGAGCAATGAGCAGTTCTTC.

The J gene is TRBJ2-5, the V gene TRBV10-3; D tentatively reads TRBD1 or TRBD2 (5 bases each). The V end lost 4 bases, the J end lost 5 bases, and 11 bases lay between the germline ends. The CDR3 sequence is 13 residues long. The germline V gene has CDR1 ENHRY and CDR2 SYGVKD. The CDR3 region has the DNA TGTGCCATCAGTGGTTTAGGGGAGGAGACCCAGTACTTC. Translated, it gives CAISGLGEETQYF.

This clonotype has a single count. The genes are TRBV20-1 and TRBJ1-2; 8 bases are shared with TRBD1. V was clipped by 2 bases and J by 2 bases; unmatched bases: 10. The germline gives CDR1 DFQATT, CDR2 SNEGSKA (reference sequence). The CDR3 spans 16 residues. CDR3 nucleotide sequence: TGCAGTGCTAGACTAGCGGGACAGGATGGGAACTATGGCTACACCTTC. Encoded protein: CSARLAGQDGNYGYTF.

V is TRBV13 and J is TRBJ1-2; D is undetermined. This CDR3 region has 16 residues. Per the germline V gene, CDR1 is PRHDT and CDR2 is FYEKMQ (reference sequence). Trimming cost V 0 bases and J 0 bases, with 11 bases left between them. The CDR3 nucleotides are TGTGCCAGCAGCTTAGGAGCGGCCCAGACTAACTATGGCTACACCTTC. It codes for CASSLGAAQTNYGYTF.

The sample holds many counts of this clonotype. The genes are TRBV24-1 and TRBJ2-2; 14 nucleotides agree with TRBD2. Germline assignment: CDR1 KGHDR and CDR2 SFDVKD. J gave up 2 bases and V 9 bases, and 13 bases lay outside the gene matches. The CDR3 runs 19 residues. The CDR3 DNA is TGTGCCACCTTGGGGACACCTGGGACTAGCGGGGGTAACACCGGGGAGCTGTTTTTT. Translating it yields CATLGTPGTSGGNTGELFF.

CDR3 DNA sequence: TGCAGTGCTAGCGCCAGGGGGAAGGGAAAACTGTTTTTT. Its protein is CSASARGKGKLFF. V usage is TRBV20-1 and J usage is TRBJ1-4; the match to TRBD1 covers 7 bases. From germline, CDR1 is DFQATT and CDR2 SNEGSKA (reference sequence). After removal of 3 bases from V and 10 bases from J, the junction contained 8 bases not matched to a gene. The length of the CDR3 is 13 residues.

In its sample, this clonotype was seen many times. V and J are TRBV14 and TRBJ1-3; a possible D gene is TRBD1 (5 bases). The germline V gene encodes CDR1 SGHDN and CDR2 FVKESK. Trimming left V 1 base short and J 8 bases short, with 12 bases between. CDR3 length: 14 residues. The CDR3 loop is CASSQGSGTYTIYF. In nucleotides, the CDR3 is TGTGCCAGCAGCCAAGGGAGTGGGACGTACACCATATATTTT.

The chain has TRBV2 and TRBJ1-3; D may be TRBD1 (6 bases). The V end lost 5 bases, the J end lost 0 bases, and 11 bases lay between the germline ends. The CDR3 totals 15 residues. The germline V gene encodes CDR1 SNHLY and CDR2 FYNNEI. The CDR3 spells CASSTDSSSGNTIYF. CDR3 nucleotide sequence: TGTGCCAGCAGTACGGACAGTAGCTCTGGAAACACCATATATTTT.